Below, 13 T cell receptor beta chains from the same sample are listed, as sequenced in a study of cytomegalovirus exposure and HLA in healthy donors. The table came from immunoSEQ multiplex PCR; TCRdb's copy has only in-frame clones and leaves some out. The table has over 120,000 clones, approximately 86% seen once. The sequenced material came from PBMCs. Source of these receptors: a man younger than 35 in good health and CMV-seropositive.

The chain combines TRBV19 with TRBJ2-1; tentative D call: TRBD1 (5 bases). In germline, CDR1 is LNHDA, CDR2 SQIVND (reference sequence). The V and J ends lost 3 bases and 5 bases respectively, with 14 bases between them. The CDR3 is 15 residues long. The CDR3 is CASSIFQGRNNEQFF. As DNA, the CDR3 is TGTGCCAGTAGTATCTTCCAGGGTCGGAACAATGAGCAGTTCTTC.

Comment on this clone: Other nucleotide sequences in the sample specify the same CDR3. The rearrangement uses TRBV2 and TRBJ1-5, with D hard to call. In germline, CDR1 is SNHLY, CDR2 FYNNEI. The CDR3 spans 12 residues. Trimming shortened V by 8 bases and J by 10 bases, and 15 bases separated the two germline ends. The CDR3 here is CASALGRGPQHF. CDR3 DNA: TGTGCCAGCGCACTCGGTCGGGGTCCCCAGCATTTT.

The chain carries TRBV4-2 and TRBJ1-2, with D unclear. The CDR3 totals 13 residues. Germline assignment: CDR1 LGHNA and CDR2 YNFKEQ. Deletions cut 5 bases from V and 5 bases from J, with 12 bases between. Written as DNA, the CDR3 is TGTGCCAGCAGCTCCCGAGACGGGTATGGCTACACCTTC. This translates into CASSSRDGYGYTF.

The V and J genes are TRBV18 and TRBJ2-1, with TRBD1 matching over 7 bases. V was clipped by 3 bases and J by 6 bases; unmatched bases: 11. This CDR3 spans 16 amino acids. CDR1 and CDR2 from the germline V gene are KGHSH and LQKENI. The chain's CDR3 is CASSPTAQGPSNEQFF. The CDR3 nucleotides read TGTGCCAGCTCACCGACGGCACAGGGGCCTTCCAATGAGCAGTTCTTC.

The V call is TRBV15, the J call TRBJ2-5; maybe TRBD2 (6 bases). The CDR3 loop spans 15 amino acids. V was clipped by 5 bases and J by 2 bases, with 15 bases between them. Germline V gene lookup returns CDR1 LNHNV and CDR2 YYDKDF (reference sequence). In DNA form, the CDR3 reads TGTGCCACCAGCTCACCCGGGACTCCTCAAGAGACCCAGTACTTC. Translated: CATSSPGTPQETQYF.

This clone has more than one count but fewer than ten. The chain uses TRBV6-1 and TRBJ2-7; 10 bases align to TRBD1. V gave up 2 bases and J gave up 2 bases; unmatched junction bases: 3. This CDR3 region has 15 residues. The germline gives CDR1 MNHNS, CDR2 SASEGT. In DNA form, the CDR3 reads TGTGCCAGCAGTGAACTGGGGACAGGGGCCTACGAGCAGTACTTC. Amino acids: CASSELGTGAYEQYF.

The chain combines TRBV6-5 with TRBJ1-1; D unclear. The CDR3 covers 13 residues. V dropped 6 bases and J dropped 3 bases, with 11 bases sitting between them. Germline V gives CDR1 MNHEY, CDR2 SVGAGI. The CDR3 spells CASRRAPDTEAFF. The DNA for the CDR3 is TGTGCCAGCAGGAGGGCGCCGGACACTGAAGCTTTCTTT.

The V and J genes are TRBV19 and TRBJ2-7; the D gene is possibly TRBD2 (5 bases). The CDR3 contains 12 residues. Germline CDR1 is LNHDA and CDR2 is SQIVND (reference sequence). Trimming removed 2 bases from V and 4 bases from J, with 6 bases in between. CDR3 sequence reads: CASSIRGYEQYF. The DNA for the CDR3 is TGTGCCAGTAGTATACGGGGATACGAGCAGTACTTC.

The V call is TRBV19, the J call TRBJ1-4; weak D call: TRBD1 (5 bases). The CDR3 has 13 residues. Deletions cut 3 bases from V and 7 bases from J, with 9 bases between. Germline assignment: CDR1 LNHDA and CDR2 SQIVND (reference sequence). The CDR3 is CASSMRRGEKLFF. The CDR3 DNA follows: TGTGCCAGTAGTATGCGGAGGGGTGAAAAACTGTTTTTT.

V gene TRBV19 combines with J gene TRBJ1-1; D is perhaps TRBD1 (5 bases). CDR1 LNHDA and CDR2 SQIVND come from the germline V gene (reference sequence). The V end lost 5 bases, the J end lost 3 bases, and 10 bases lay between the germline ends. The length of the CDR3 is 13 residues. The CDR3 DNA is TGTGCCAGTAGTGGAGGGGTCTACACTGAAGCTTTCTTT. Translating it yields CASSGGVYTEAFF. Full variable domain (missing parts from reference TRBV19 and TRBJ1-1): DGGITQSPKYLFRKEGQNVTLSCEQNLNHDAMYWYRQDPGQGLRLIYYSQIVNDFQKGDIAEGYSVSREKKESFPLTVTSAQKNPTAFYLCASSGGVYTEAFFGQGTRLTVV.

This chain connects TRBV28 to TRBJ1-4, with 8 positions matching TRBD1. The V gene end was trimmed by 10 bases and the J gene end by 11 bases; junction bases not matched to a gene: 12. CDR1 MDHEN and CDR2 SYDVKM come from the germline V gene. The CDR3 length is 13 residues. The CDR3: CATIANDRGKLFF. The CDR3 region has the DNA TGTGCCACTATCGCCAATGACAGGGGTAAACTGTTTTTT.

CDR3 DNA: TGTGCCAGCACCCTACTGCAAAACTATGGCTACACCTTC. Protein product: CASTLLQNYGYTF. The J gene is TRBJ1-2, the V gene TRBV5-6; D uncertain. V lost 6 bases and J lost 2, with 11 bases in between. Germline values: CDR1 SGHDT, CDR2 YYEEEE. This CDR3 spans 13 amino acids.

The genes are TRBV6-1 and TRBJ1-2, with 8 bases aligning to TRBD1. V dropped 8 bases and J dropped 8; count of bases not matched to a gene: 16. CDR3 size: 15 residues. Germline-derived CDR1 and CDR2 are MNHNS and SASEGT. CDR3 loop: CASSRLGDRGVGYTF. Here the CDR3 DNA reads TGTGCCAGCTCCCGACTGGGAGACAGGGGAGTCGGCTACACCTTC.